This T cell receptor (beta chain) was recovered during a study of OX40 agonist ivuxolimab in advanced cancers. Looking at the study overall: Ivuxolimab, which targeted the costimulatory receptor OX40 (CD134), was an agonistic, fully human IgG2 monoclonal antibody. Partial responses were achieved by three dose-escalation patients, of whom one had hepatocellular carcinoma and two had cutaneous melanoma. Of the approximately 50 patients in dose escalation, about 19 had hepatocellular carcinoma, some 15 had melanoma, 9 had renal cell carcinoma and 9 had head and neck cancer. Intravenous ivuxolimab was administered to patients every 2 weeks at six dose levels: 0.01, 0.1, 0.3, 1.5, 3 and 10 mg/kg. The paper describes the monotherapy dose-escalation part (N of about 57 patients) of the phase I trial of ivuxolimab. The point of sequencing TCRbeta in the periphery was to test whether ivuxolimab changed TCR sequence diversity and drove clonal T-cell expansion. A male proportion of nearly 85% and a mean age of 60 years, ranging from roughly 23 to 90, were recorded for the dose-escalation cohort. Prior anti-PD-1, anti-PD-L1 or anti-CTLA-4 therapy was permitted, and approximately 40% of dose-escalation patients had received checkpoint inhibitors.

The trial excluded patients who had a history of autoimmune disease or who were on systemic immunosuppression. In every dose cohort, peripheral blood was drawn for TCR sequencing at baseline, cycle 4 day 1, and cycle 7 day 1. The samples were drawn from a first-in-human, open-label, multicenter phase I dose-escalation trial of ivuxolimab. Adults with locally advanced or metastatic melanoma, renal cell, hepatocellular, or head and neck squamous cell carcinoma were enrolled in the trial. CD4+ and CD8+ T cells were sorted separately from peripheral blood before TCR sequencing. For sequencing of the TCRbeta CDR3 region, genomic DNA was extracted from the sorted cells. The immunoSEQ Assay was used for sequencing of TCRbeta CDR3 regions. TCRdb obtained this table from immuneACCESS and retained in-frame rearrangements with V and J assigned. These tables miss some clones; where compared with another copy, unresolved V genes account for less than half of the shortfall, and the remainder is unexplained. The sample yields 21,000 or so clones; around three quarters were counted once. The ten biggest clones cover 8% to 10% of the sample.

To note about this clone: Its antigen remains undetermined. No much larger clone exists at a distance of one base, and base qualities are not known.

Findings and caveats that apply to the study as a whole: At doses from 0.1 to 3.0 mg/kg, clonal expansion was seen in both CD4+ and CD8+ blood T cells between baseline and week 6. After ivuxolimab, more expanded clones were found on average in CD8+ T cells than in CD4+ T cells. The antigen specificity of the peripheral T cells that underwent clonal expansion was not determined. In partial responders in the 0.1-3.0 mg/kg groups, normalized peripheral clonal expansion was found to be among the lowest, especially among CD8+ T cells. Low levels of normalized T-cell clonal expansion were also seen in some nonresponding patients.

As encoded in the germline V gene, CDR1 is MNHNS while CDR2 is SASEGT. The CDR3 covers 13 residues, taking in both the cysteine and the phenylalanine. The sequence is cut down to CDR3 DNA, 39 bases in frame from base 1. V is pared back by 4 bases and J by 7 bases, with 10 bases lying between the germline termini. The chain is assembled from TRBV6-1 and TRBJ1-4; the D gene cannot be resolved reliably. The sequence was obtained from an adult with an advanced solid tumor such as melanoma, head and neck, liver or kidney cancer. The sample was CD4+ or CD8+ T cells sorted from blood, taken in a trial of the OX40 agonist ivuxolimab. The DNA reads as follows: TGTGCCAGCAGTGGGCCGGGAGTTGAAAAACTGTTTTTT. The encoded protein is CASSGPGVEKLFF.